The sequence of this T cell receptor beta chain was determined in a study of blood T cells in healthy people across ages. Trimming cost V 3 bases and J 2 bases, with 5 bases left between them. CDR1 is LGHNA and CDR2 is YSLEER in the germline V gene. This CDR3 spans 14 amino acids. This clonotype was seen ten or more times. Its matching antigen is unknown. It was ten milliliters of peripheral blood that were drawn from each donor. Extraction yielded at least 6 micrograms of total RNA per sample. General study findings and limits: Relative to aged donors, long-lived donors carried more naive CD4+ cells and displayed higher diversity. Diversity estimates drawn from one million T cells were deemed underestimates.

Alongside a J-beta primer mix, a sample-barcoded 5' primer served in a second PCR lasting roughly 7 to 12 cycles. TCRdb independently ran MiXCR on the 5' RACE reads; one entry per CDR3 protein. This table holds hundreds of thousands of distinct CDR3 sequences, approximately 31% found once. The sample comprised blood. This chain links TRBV4-3 with TRBJ2-6; the D is unclear. The TCR sequence derives from a woman aged 80 or over in good health. The CDR3 DNA sequence: TGCGCCAGCAGCCATGAAGCTGGGGCCAACGTCCTGACTTTC. Its protein product is CASSHEAGANVLTF.